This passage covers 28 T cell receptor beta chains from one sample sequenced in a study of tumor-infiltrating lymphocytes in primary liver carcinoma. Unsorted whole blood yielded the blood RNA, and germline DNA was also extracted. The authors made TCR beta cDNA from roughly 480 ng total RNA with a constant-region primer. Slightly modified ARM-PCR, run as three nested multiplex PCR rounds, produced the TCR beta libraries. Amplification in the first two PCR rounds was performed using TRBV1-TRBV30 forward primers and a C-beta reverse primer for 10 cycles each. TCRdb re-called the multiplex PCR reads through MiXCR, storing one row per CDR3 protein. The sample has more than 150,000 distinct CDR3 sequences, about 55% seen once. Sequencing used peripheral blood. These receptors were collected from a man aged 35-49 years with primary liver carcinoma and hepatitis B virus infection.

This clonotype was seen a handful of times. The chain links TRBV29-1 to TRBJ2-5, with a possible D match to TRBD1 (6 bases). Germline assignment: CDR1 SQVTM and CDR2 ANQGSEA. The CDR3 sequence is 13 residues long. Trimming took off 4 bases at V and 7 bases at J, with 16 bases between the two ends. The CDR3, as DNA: TGCAGCGTTGGGACAGATCGATGGGGGACCCAGTACTTC. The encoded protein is CSVGTDRWGTQYF.

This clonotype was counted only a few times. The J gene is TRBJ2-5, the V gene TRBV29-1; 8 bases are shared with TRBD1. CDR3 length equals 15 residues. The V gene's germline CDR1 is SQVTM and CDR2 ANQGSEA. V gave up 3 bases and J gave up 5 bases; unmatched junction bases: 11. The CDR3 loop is CSVEDRARGRETQYF. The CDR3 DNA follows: TGCAGCGTTGAGGACAGGGCCAGGGGTCGGGAGACCCAGTACTTC.

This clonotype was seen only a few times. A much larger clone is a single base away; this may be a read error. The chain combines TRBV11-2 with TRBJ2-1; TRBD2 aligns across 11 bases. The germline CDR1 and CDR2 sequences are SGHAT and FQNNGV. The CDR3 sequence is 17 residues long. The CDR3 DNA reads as TGTGCCAACAGCTTAGGCGCACTAGCGGGAGCCGTAGGTGAGCAGTTCTTC. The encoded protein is CANSLGALAGAVGEQFF.

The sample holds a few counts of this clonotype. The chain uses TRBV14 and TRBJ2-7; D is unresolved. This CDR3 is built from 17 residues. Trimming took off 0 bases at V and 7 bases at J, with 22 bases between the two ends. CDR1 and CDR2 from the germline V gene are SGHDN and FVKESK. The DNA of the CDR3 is TGTGCCAGCAGCCAAGATTCGTACAACATCCTTACATTGGAGCAGTACTTC. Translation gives CASSQDSYNILTLEQYF.

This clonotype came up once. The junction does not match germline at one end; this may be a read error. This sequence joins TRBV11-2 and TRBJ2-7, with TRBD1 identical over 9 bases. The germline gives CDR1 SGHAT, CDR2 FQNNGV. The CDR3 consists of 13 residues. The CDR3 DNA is TGTACCAGCAGCACGGACAGGGGCCGCGAGCAGTACTTC. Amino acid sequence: CTSSTDRGREQYF.

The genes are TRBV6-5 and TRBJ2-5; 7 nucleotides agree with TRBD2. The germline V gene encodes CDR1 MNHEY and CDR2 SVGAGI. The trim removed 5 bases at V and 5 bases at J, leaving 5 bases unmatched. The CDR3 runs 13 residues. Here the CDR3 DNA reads TGTGCCAGCAGTCCTGCGGGAGAGGAGACCCAGTACTTC. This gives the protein CASSPAGEETQYF.

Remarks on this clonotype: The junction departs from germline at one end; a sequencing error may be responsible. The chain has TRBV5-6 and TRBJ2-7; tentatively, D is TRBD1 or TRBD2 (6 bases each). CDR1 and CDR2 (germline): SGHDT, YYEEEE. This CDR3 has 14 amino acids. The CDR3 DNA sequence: TGTGCCAGCAGCTGGTGGGGGGCTAGCTACGAGCGGTACTTC. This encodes CASSWWGASYERYF.

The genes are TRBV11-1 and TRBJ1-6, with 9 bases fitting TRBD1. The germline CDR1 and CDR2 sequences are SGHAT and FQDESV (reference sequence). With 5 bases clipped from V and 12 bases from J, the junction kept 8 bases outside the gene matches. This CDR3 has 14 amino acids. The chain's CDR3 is CASSLDRGNLPLHF. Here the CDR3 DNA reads TGTGCCAGCAGCCTTGACAGGGGGAATCTACCCCTCCACTTT.

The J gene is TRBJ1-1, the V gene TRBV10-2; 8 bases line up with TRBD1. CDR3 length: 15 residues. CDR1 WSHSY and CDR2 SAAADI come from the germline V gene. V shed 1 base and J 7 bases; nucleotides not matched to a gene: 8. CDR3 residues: CASSEYQGASSEAFF. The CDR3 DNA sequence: TGCGCCAGCAGTGAGTACCAGGGGGCCTCAAGTGAAGCTTTCTTT.

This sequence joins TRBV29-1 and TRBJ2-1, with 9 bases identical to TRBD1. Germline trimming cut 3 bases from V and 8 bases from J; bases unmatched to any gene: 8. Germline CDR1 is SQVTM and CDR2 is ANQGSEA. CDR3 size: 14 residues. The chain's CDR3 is CSVEYGTGIYEQFF. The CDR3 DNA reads TGCAGCGTTGAGTATGGGACAGGGATATATGAGCAGTTCTTC.

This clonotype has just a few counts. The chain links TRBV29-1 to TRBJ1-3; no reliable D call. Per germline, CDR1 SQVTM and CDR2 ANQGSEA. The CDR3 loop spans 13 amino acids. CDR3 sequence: CTASGVGGNTIYF. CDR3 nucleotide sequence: TGCACTGCAAGTGGGGTCGGAGGAAACACCATATATTTT.

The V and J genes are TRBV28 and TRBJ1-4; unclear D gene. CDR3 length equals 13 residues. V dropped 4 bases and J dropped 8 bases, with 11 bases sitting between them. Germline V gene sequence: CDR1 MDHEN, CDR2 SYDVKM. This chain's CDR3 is CASSSAGSEKLFF. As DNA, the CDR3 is TGTGCCAGCAGTTCCGCCGGTAGCGAAAAACTGTTTTTT.

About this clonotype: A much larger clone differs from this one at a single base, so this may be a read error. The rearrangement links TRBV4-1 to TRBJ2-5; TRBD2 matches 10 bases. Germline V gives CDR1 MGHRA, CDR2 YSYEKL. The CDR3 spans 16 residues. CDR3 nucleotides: TGCGCCAGCAGCCAAGAGACTAGCGGGTATCAAGAGATCCAGTACTTC. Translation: CASSQETSGYQEIQYF.

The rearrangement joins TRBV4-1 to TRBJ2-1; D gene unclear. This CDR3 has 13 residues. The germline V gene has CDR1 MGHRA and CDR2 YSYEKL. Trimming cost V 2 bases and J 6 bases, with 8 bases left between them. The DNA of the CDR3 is TGCGCCAGCAGCCAATCCGTAAGCAATGAGCAGTTCTTC. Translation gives CASSQSVSNEQFF.

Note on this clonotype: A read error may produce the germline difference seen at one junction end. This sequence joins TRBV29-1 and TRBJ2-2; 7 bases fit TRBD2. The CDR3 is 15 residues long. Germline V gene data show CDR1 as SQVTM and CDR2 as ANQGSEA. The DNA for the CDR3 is TGCGGCGTTGGAGAGGCCGCGGGAGCCCCCGGGGAGCTGTTTTTT. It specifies CGVGEAAGAPGELFF.

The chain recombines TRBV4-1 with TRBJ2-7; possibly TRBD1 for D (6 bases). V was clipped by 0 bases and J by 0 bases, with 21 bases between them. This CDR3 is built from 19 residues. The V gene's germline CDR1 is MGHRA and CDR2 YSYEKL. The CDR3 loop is CASSQESRWDGTSSYEQYF. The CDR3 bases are TGCGCCAGCAGCCAAGAGTCGAGGTGGGACGGGACAAGCTCCTACGAGCAGTACTTC.

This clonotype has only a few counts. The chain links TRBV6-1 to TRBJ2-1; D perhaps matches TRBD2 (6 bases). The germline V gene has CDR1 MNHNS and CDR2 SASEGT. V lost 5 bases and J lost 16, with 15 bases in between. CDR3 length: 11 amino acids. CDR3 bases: TGTGCCAGCAGTTACCTGGGGGAGGAATTCTTC. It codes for CASSYLGEEFF.

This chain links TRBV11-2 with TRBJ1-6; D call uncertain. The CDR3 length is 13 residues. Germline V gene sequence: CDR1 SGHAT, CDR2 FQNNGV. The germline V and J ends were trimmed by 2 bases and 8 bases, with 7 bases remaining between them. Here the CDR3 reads CASSLSHDSPLHF. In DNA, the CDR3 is TGTGCCAGCAGCTTATCCCACGATTCACCCCTCCACTTT.

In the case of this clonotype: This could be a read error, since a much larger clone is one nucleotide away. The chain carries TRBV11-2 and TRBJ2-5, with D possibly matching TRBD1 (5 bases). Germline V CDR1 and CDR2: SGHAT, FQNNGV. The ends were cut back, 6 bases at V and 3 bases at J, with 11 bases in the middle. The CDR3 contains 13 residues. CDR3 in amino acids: CASRKGAKETQYF. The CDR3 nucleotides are TGTGCCAGCAGGAAAGGGGCTAAAGAGACCCAGTACTTC. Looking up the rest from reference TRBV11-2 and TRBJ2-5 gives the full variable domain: EAGVAQSPRYKIIEKRQSVAFWCNPISGHATLYWYQQILGQGPKLLIQFQNNGVVDDSQLPKDRFSAERLKGVDSTLKIQPAKLEDSAVYLCASRKGAKETQYFGPGTRLLVL.

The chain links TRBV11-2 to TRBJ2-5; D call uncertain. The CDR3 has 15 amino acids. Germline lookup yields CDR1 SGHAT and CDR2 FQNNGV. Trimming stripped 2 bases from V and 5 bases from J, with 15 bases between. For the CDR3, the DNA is TGTGCCAGCAGCTTAACCCCCAATGACGGGGAGACCCAGTACTTC. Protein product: CASSLTPNDGETQYF.

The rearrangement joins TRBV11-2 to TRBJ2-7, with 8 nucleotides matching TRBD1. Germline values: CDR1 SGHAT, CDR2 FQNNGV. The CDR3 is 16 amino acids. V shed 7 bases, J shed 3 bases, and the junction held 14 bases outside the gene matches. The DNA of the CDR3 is TGTGCCAGCAATTCCACGCCCGGGGGACAGGTCTACGAGCAGTACTTC. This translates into CASNSTPGGQVYEQYF.

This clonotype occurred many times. The DNA for the CDR3 is TGTGCCAGCAGAGGGACTAGCGGGAGTTCACTGAATACGCAGTATTTT. Protein sequence: CASRGTSGSSLNTQYF. V and J are TRBV6-1 and TRBJ2-3; 14 nucleotides line up with TRBD2. From germline, CDR1 is MNHNS and CDR2 SASEGT. There are 16 residues in the CDR3. V lost 6 bases, J lost 7 bases, and 9 bases stayed unmatched.

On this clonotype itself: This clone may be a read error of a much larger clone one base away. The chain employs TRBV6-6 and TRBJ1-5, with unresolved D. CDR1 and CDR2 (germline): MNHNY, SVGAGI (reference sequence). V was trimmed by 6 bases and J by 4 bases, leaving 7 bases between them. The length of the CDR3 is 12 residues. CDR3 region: CASSSPNQPQHF. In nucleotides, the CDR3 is TGTGCCAGCAGCAGTCCTAATCAGCCCCAGCATTTT.

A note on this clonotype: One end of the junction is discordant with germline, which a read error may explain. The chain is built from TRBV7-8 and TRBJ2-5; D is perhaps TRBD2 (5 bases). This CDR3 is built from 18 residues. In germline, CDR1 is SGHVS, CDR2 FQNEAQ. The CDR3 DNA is TGTGCCAGCAGGTTAAACCTAGCACTAAGCGCTTTCCAAGAGACCCGGTACTTC. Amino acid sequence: CASRLNLALSAFQETRYF.

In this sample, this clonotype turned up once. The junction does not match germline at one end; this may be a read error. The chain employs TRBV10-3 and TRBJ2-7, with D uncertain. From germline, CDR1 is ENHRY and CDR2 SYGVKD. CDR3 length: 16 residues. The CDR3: CAIRASRASRSYEQHF. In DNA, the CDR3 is TGTGCCATCAGAGCTTCTCGGGCCTCCCGCTCCTACGAGCAGCACTTC.

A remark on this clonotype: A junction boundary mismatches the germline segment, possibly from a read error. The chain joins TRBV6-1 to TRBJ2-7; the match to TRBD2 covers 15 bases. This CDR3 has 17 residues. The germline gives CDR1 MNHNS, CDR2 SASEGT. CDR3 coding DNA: TGTGGCAGCAGTGATTTCTCGGGACTAGCGGGAGGTAACGAGCAGTACTTC. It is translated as CGSSDFSGLAGGNEQYF.

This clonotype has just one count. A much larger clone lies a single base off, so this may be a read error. CDR3 coding DNA: TGTGCCATCCAAGGGGGGGGCGATCAGCCCCAGCATTTT. This sequence encodes CAIQGGGDQPQHF. The chain has TRBV10-3 and TRBJ1-5; the D gene is possibly TRBD1 (6 bases). The V and J ends lost 8 bases and 5 bases respectively, with 13 bases between them. The CDR3 consists of 13 residues. From germline, CDR1 is ENHRY and CDR2 SYGVKD.

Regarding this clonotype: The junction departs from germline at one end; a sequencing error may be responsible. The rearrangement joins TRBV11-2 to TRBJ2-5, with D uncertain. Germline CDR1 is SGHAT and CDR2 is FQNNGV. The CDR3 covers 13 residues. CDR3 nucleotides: TGTGCCAGCAGCTTAAGCGCCCGAGAGACCCGGTACTTC. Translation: CASSLSARETRYF.